Below, one T cell receptor beta chain is given with its context. What it recognizes is unknown. The source of the sample is a study of T cell responses to AZD1222 COVID-19 vaccine. Study-level results: Donors were chiefly white British, with a greater number of females, and clonal diversity was perhaps underestimated. Dominant at 160-218 and 743-854, vaccine-associated CD4 TCRs also spanned spike. Spike-specific TCR breadth and depth grew following two AZD1222 doses. Close to half of all spike-specific TCRs reportedly target regions of the variants that are unmutated.

Per germline, CDR1 MDHEN and CDR2 SYDVKM. The length of the CDR3 is 15 residues. V gave up 3 bases and J gave up 3 bases; unmatched junction bases: 5. This table comes from immunoSEQ multiplex PCR, and its TCRdb copy is limited to in-frame clones, with some not included. This sample has under 200,000 clones, with roughly 92% found just once. The chain is built from TRBV28 and TRBJ2-7; TRBD2 matches at 10 bases. The source was peripheral blood, collected 28 days after the second dose of the MenACWY control vaccine. This receptor was identified in an adult who received the MenACWY meningococcal vaccine as a control. The CDR3 protein is CASSLQGLANYEQYF. CDR3 coding DNA: TGTGCCAGCAGTTTGCAGGGACTAGCGAACTACGAGCAGTACTTC.